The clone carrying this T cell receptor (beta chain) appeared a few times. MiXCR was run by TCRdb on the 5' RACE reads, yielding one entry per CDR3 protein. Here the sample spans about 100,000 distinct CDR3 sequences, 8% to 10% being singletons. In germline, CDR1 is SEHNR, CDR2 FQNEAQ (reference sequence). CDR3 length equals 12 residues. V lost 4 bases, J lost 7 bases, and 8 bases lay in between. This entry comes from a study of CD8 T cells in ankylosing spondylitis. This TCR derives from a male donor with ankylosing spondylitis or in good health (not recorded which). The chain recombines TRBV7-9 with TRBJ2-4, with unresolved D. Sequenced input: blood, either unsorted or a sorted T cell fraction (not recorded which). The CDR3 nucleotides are TGTGCCAGCAGCTCCCCGGGCAACATTCAGTACTTC. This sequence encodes CASSSPGNIQYF.